One and the same sample provided the 26 T cell receptor beta chains below, sequenced in a study of T cells in tumors after PD-1 blockade. Measured with immunoSEQ multiplex PCR; TCRdb has only the in-frame clones, and not every one. The sample lists about 4,900 clones; 65% to 70% were seen once. Specimen: tumor tissue, collected before anti-PD-1 treatment. These receptors were taken from a human donor with cutaneous squamous cell carcinoma.

The rearrangement links TRBV3-1 (or the pseudogene TRBV3-2) to TRBJ2-3; D gene uncertain. The germline gives CDR1 LGHDT, CDR2 YNNKEL (reference sequence). CDR3 length: 15 residues. Trimming shortened V by 3 bases and J by 0 bases, and 10 bases separated the two germline ends. Written as DNA, the CDR3 is TGTGCCAGCAGCCAGGACGGTGCTAGCACAGATACGCAGTATTTT. It yields the protein CASSQDGASTDTQYF.

The chain couples TRBV10-3 to TRBJ2-6, with TRBD1 matching over 8 bases. The germline CDR1 and CDR2 sequences are ENHRY and SYGVKD. The V gene end was trimmed by 8 bases and the J gene end by 0 bases; junction bases not matched to a gene: 6. This CDR3 is built from 16 residues. CDR3 nucleotides: TGTGCCATCCCGGGACAGGCGAGCTCTGGGGCCAACGTCCTGACTTTC. Protein product: CAIPGQASSGANVLTF.

The chain couples TRBV10-2 to TRBJ2-1; D is unclear. V lost 7 bases and J lost 8, with 24 bases in between. This CDR3 is 16 amino acids long. Germline V gene sequence: CDR1 WSHSY, CDR2 SAAADI. In nucleotides, the CDR3 is TGCGCCAGCACCCACGTTTTGAGAACCCCGTGGGATGAGCAGTTCTTC. Protein: CASTHVLRTPWDEQFF.

The chain combines TRBV5-4 with TRBJ1-1; D unresolved. The germline V and J ends were trimmed by 4 bases and 0 bases, with 7 bases remaining between them. Germline V gene sequence: CDR1 SGHNT, CDR2 YYREEE (reference sequence). The length of the CDR3 is 13 residues. DNA for the CDR3: TGTGCCAGCAGCCGGTTCATGAACACTGAAGCTTTCTTT. Protein sequence: CASSRFMNTEAFF.

This clone has a single count. The chain couples TRBV12-5 to TRBJ2-7, with D possibly TRBD1 on 6 matching bases. Germline V CDR1 and CDR2: LGHNT, FRNRAP. The germline V and J ends were trimmed by 6 bases and 3 bases, with 9 bases remaining between them. The CDR3 has 12 amino acids. The CDR3 protein is CASGVQGYEQYF. CDR3 in DNA: TGTGCTAGTGGAGTACAGGGCTACGAGCAGTACTTC.

CDR3 nucleotides: TGTGCCAGCAGCTTGGCAGGGATCGACGAGCAGTACTTC. It specifies CASSLAGIDEQYF. The chain employs TRBV5-6 and TRBJ2-7; D might be TRBD1 (5 bases). Looked up from germline, CDR1 is SGHDT and CDR2 is YYEEEE. The CDR3 loop spans 13 amino acids. V was pared by 0 bases and J by 5 bases, with 9 bases between.

The chain combines TRBV19 with TRBJ2-7, with 8 bases identical to TRBD2. Germline CDR1 reads LNHDA; CDR2 reads SQIVND (reference sequence). With 6 bases clipped from V and 2 bases from J, the junction kept 9 bases outside the gene matches. The CDR3 is made up of 15 amino acids. The CDR3, as DNA: TGTGCCAGTAGCCGGACGACTAGCGAAACCTACGAGCAGTACTTC. It yields the protein CASSRTTSETYEQYF.

The chain is built from TRBV6-5 and TRBJ1-2; 7 nucleotides match TRBD1. Looked up from germline, CDR1 is MNHEY and CDR2 is SVGAGI. Trimming cost V 8 bases and J 8 bases; bases outside gene matches: 5. The CDR3 length is 11 residues. The CDR3 region has the DNA TGTGCCAGCGGATTCAGGGGGGGCTACACCTTC. Its protein product is CASGFRGGYTF.

This clone has just a few counts. V and J are TRBV28 and TRBJ1-6, with 8 positions matching TRBD1. Germline V gene lookup returns CDR1 MDHEN and CDR2 SYDVKM. V dropped 8 bases and J dropped 8; count of bases not matched to a gene: 11. There are 15 residues in the CDR3. For the CDR3, the DNA is TGTGCCAGCTCGAAGAGGACAGGGTGGGATTCACCCCTCCACTTT. Translated: CASSKRTGWDSPLHF.

This clone was seen once. The chain employs TRBV5-1 and TRBJ2-3; 12 bases are shared with TRBD1. J was trimmed by 8 bases and V by 4 bases; bases with no gene match: 20. The CDR3 loop spans 19 amino acids. Germline values: CDR1 SGHRS, CDR2 YFSETQ. CDR3 loop: CASSRGTGGAMRAPFTQYF. CDR3 bases: TGCGCCAGCAGCCGGGGGACAGGGGGCGCGATGAGAGCCCCATTTACGCAGTATTTT.

This rearrangement joins TRBV5-1 to TRBJ2-5, with TRBD1 matching over 9 bases. The CDR3 is made up of 15 amino acids. Trimming at V came to 4 bases and at J to 3 bases, leaving 7 bases not matched to a gene. Germline V CDR1 and CDR2: SGHRS, YFSETQ. The CDR3 region is CASSIGQGPKETQYF. The CDR3 nucleotides are TGCGCCAGCAGCATCGGACAGGGGCCAAAAGAGACCCAGTACTTC.

This chain uses TRBV5-1 with TRBJ2-3, with D maybe TRBD2 (6 bases). V dropped 5 bases and J dropped 7 bases, with 14 bases sitting between them. Germline CDR1 SGHRS, CDR2 YFSETQ. The CDR3 runs 13 residues. For the CDR3, the DNA is TGCGCCAGCAGGGACTATATCATAAATACGCAGTATTTT. Translating it yields CASRDYIINTQYF.

The rearrangement links TRBV5-4 to TRBJ2-2; TRBD1 matches 9 bases. The germline V gene encodes CDR1 SGHNT and CDR2 YYREEE (reference sequence). Unmatched junction bases numbered 7, after V lost 4 bases and J lost 6 bases. The CDR3 contains 15 residues. CDR3 in DNA: TGTGCCAGCAGCCCGGAACAGGGGGCCGCCGGGGAGCTGTTTTTT. Its protein is CASSPEQGAAGELFF. Variable domain in full (rest from reference TRBV5-4 and TRBJ2-2): ETGVTQSPTHLIKTRGQQVTLRCSSQSGHNTVSWYQQALGQGPQFIFQYYREEENGRGNFPPRFSGLQFPNYSSELNVNALELDDSALYLCASSPEQGAAGELFFGEGSRLTVL.

A single count supports this clone. This rearrangement joins TRBV6-5 to TRBJ2-5, with a tentative D call TRBD1 (6 bases). V was trimmed by 2 bases and J by 2 bases, leaving 15 bases between them. Per the germline V gene, CDR1 is MNHEY and CDR2 is SVGAGI. CDR3 length: 16 residues. CDR3 nucleotides: TGTGCCAGCAGTTACAGGGGACAAGGCTTTCAAGAGACCCAGTACTTC. It translates to CASSYRGQGFQETQYF.

This chain connects TRBV2 to TRBJ1-2; 8 bases are a match to TRBD1. The CDR3 is made up of 13 amino acids. The germline V gene has CDR1 SNHLY and CDR2 FYNNEI. Unmatched junction bases numbered 4, after V lost 6 bases and J lost 4 bases. The CDR3 sequence is CASSAGQGYGYTF. CDR3 bases: TGTGCCAGCAGCGCCGGACAGGGCTATGGCTACACCTTC.

This clone was counted between two and nine times. The chain has TRBV30 and TRBJ2-7; 10 nucleotides align to TRBD1. Germline V gives CDR1 GTSNPN, CDR2 SVGIG (reference sequence). This CDR3 is built from 17 residues. With V trimmed by 0 bases and J by 7 bases, 15 bases remained unmatched. The CDR3 spells CAWSVPPDRGPLREQYF. The CDR3 bases are TGTGCCTGGAGTGTACCCCCCGACAGGGGGCCGTTGAGAGAGCAGTACTTC.

The gene calls are TRBV4-1 and TRBJ1-1; TRBD1 is a possible D gene (6 bases). Germline V lookup: CDR1 MGHRA, CDR2 YSYEKL. Trimming stripped 4 bases from V and 5 bases from J, with 14 bases between. The CDR3 sequence is 14 residues long. The CDR3 sequence: CASSLGGGGTEAFF. CDR3 in DNA: TGCGCCAGCAGCCTAGGAGGGGGGGGGACTGAAGCTTTCTTT.

V is TRBV2 and J is TRBJ1-4; 8 nucleotides align to TRBD1. The germline V gene encodes CDR1 SNHLY and CDR2 FYNNEI. The CDR3 loop spans 14 amino acids. Losses at the gene ends were 9 bases for V and 5 bases for J; bases not matched to a gene: 8. The CDR3 is CASAQGVINEKLFF. The CDR3 bases are TGTGCCAGTGCACAGGGGGTTATCAATGAAAAACTGTTTTTT.

V and J are TRBV5-1 and TRBJ2-5, with D maybe TRBD1 (6 bases). The CDR3 has 14 residues. V dropped 0 bases and J dropped 5 bases, with 11 bases sitting between them. Germline loops: CDR1 SGHRS, CDR2 YFSETQ. This CDR3 reads CASSLAGARETQYF. The CDR3 DNA sequence: TGCGCCAGCAGCTTGGCAGGGGCGAGGGAGACCCAGTACTTC.

The chain is built from TRBV9 and TRBJ2-3, with a tentative D call TRBD2 (5 bases). The CDR3 is 13 residues long. V was trimmed by 10 bases and J by 3 bases, leaving 15 bases between them. Germline CDR1 reads SGDLS; CDR2 reads YYNGEE. This chain's CDR3 is CASADHNTDTQYF. The CDR3 nucleotides are TGTGCCTCAGCGGACCACAATACAGATACGCAGTATTTT. Full variable domain (outside the CDR3, taken from reference TRBV9 and TRBJ2-3): DSGVTQTPKHLITATGQRVTLRCSPRSGDLSVYWYQQSLDQGLQFLIQYYNGEERAKGNILERFSAQQFPDLHSELNLSSLELGDSALYFCASADHNTDTQYFGPGTRLTVL.

The chain recombines TRBV12-3 or TRBV12-4 with TRBJ2-1, with D perhaps matching TRBD2 (5 bases). V lost 2 bases to trimming and J lost 8 bases, with 10 bases between them. The CDR3 spans 13 residues. The CDR3 nucleotides read TGTGCCAGCAGTTTACCGGGGATCGATGAGCAGTTCTTC. Translated: CASSLPGIDEQFF.

The chain employs TRBV7-9 and TRBJ1-2; D is undetermined. The CDR3 runs 12 residues. Trimming pared 3 bases from V and 10 bases from J, leaving 12 bases between. Germline CDR1 SEHNR, CDR2 FQNEAQ (reference sequence). CDR3 in amino acids: CASSFPGQLYTF. The DNA of the CDR3 is TGTGCCAGCAGCTTCCCCGGGCAACTCTACACCTTC.

This clone was counted only a few times. The chain uses TRBV27 and TRBJ1-6, with TRBD1 matching over 12 bases. Unmatched junction bases numbered 3, after V lost 3 bases and J lost 9 bases. There are 15 residues in the CDR3. CDR1 is MNHEY and CDR2 is SMNVEV in the germline V gene (reference sequence). CDR3 sequence: CASSFGTGGGSPLHF. In DNA, the CDR3 is TGTGCCAGCAGTTTCGGGACAGGGGGCGGTTCACCCCTCCACTTT.

This clone has just one count. The V and J genes are TRBV6-5 and TRBJ1-5, with 7 positions matching TRBD1. Germline CDR1 is MNHEY and CDR2 is SVGAGI. CDR3 length: 14 residues. J lost 6 bases, V lost 5 bases, and 7 bases had no gene match. The DNA for the CDR3 is TGTGCCAGCAGTACGACAGGGCCGGGTCAGCCCCAGCATTTT. Protein sequence: CASSTTGPGQPQHF.

J is TRBJ1-6 and V is TRBV3-1 (or the pseudogene TRBV3-2), with unresolved D. CDR3 length equals 15 residues. The V end was cut by 1 base, the J end by 5 bases, with 9 bases between. Germline loops: CDR1 LGHDT, CDR2 YNNKEL (reference sequence). CDR3 sequence: CASSQGAVNNSPLHF. For the CDR3, the DNA is TGTGCCAGCAGCCAAGGGGCGGTGAATAATTCACCCCTCCACTTT.

This clone was recorded a few times. The J gene is TRBJ1-2, the V gene TRBV13, with 8 bases aligning to TRBD1. Germline CDR1 and CDR2: PRHDT and FYEKMQ (reference sequence). The CDR3 is 14 residues long. V shed 5 bases and J 4 bases; nucleotides not matched to a gene: 6. The CDR3 coding sequence is TGTGCCAGCAGCATCGGGACAGGCCTCTATGGCTACACCTTC. Encoded protein: CASSIGTGLYGYTF.